This TCR beta chain was found in a study of T cell clonotyping in hematopoietic cell transplantation. Libraries were prepared by immunoSEQ multiplex PCR; TCRdb keeps only in-frame clonotypes and omits some of them. The sample consists of some 16,000 clones, about 57% of them appearing once. Study-level findings and limits: Higher Inverse Simpson Index values in graft donor and pretransplant recipient predicted broader posttransplant TCR diversity.

This CDR3 is built from 12 residues. The V and J ends lost 3 bases and 6 bases respectively, with 8 bases between them. The V gene's germline CDR1 is MDHEN and CDR2 SYDVKM. In the case of this clone: The target antigen is unknown.

Source: PBMCs, taken 30 days after allogeneic stem cell transplant. The TCR comes from a male patient aged 50 or older who had an allogeneic stem cell transplant from an unrelated donor, so T cells may come from the graft donor. Some clones in this sample may be carry-over from other donors' samples. The V call is TRBV28, the J call TRBJ1-2, with D perhaps matching TRBD1 (5 bases). This chain's CDR3 is CASSLGVHGYTF. DNA of the CDR3: TGTGCCAGCAGTTTGGGGGTACATGGCTACACCTTC.